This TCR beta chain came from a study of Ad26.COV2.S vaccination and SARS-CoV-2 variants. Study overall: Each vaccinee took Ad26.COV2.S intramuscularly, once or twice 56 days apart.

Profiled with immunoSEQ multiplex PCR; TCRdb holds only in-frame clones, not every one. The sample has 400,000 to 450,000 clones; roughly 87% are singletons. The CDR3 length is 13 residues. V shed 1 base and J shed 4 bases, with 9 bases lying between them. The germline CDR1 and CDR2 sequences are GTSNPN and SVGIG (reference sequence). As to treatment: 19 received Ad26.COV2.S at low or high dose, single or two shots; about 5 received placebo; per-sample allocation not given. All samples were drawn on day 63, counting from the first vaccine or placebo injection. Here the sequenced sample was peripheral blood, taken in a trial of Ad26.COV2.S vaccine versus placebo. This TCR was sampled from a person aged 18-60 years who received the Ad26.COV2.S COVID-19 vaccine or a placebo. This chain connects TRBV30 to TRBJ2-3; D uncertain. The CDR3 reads CAWSAATSDTQYF. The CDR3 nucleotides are TGTGCCTGGAGTGCGGCGACCTCAGATACGCAGTATTTT.